This passage covers 3 T cell receptor beta chains from one sample sequenced in a study of cytomegalovirus exposure and HLA in healthy donors listed by TCRdb under 2017. Preparation of the library involved the immunoSEQ multiplex PCR assay. For the multiplex PCR, a mixture combining 60 forward primers for TCR Vbeta segments and 13 reverse primers for TCR Jbeta segments was used. This is the immuneACCESS table as TCRdb keeps it, with only in-frame sequences that have V and J called. A part of the clones is gone; compared with another copy, unresolved V genes explain less than half, and the rest is unexplained. For this sample there are more than 65,000 clones; roughly 74% appear just once. The ten biggest clones cover 8.5% to 14% of the sample. The sample comprised PBMCs. The receptors derive from a woman aged 60 to 75 in good health and CMV-seropositive.

The rearrangement uses TRBV30 and TRBJ1-2; 7 bases line up with TRBD1. The ends lost 4 bases at V and 8 bases at J; junction bases unmatched: 10. Germline-derived CDR1 and CDR2 are GTSNPN and SVGIG (reference sequence). CDR3 length: 13 amino acids. The chain's CDR3 is CAWTSHRGTGYTF. CDR3 DNA sequence: TGTGCCTGGACCTCACACAGGGGTACGGGCTACACCTTC.

This rearrangement joins TRBV7-8 to TRBJ2-3; D not certain. Germline loops: CDR1 SGHVS, CDR2 FQNEAQ. The CDR3 sequence is 11 residues long. The V end was cut by 5 bases, the J end by 9 bases, with 9 bases between. In DNA, the CDR3 is TGTGCCAGCAGCCCCGCGGAGACGCAGTATTTT. Encoded protein: CASSPAETQYF. The complete variable domain, with remaining parts taken from reference TRBV7-8 and TRBJ2-3, reads GAGVSQSPRYKVAKRGQDVALRCDPISGHVSLFWYQQALGQGPEFLTYFQNEAQLDKSGLPSDRFFAERPEGSVSTLKIQRTQQEDSAVYLCASSPAETQYFGPGTRLTVL.

V and J are TRBV5-1 and TRBJ2-2; TRBD1 might be the D (6 bases). The CDR3 extends over 15 amino acids. Germline V gene lookup returns CDR1 SGHRS and CDR2 YFSETQ. V dropped 0 bases and J dropped 2 bases, with 8 bases sitting between them. Here the CDR3 reads CASSLGGLNTGELFF. CDR3 in DNA: TGCGCCAGCAGCTTGGGGGGGCTAAACACCGGGGAGCTGTTTTTT.